The 15 T cell receptor beta chains below were found in one sample sequenced in a study of T cells in Graves' hyperthyroidism and ophthalmopathy. The TCR beta CDR3 regions underwent amplification using RNA transcripts as the source. Initially, a first-round RT-PCR of the TCR CDR3 employed the HTBI primer set. TCRdb passed the multiplex PCR reads through MiXCR, listing each CDR3 protein once. This table has roughly 840,000 distinct CDR3 sequences, roughly 37% appearing once. Sample: blood. These receptors all come from a man between 18 and 35 years old with Graves' hyperthyroidism.

A remark on this clonotype: At one end, the junction sequence differs from germline, possibly due to a read error. The rearrangement links TRBV7-2 to TRBJ2-2; 7 bases fit TRBD1. The CDR3 consists of 15 residues. Germline V gives CDR1 SGHTA, CDR2 FQGNSA. The CDR3 here is CASSHGDRNTGELFF. The CDR3 DNA reads TGCGCCAGCAGCCACGGGGACAGAAACACCGGGGAGCTGTTTTTT.

V and J are TRBV19 and TRBJ2-1; D unresolved. V was trimmed by 1 base and J by 4 bases, leaving 8 bases between them. Germline loops: CDR1 LNHDA, CDR2 SQIVND (reference sequence). CDR3 size: 14 residues. This chain's CDR3 is CASSIVAQYNEQFF. The CDR3 DNA sequence: TGTGCCAGTAGTATAGTTGCTCAATACAATGAGCAGTTCTTC.

This clonotype was counted ten times or more. The V and J genes are TRBV7-9 and TRBJ1-3; D is unclear. CDR1 is SEHNR, CDR2 FQNEAQ, per germline (reference sequence). V was trimmed by 3 bases and J by 0 bases, leaving 6 bases between them. The CDR3 spans 14 residues. CDR3 nucleotides: TGTGCCAGCAGCTTCCGGATCTCTGGAAACACCATATATTTT. Its protein is CASSFRISGNTIYF.

This clonotype turned up a few times. The chain has TRBV29-1 and TRBJ2-2; tentatively, D is TRBD1 (6 bases). The CDR3 contains 11 residues. CDR1 is SQVTM, CDR2 ANQGSEA, per germline. The germline V and J ends were trimmed by 5 bases and 5 bases, with 6 bases remaining between them. The CDR3, as DNA: TGCAGCGTTACAGGGACCGGGGAGCTGTTTTTT. Residues: CSVTGTGELFF.

The rearrangement uses TRBV3-1 and TRBJ1-2; D not resolved. The CDR3 is 12 amino acids. Germline CDR1 reads LGHDT; CDR2 reads YNNKEL (reference sequence). V lost 0 bases to trimming and J lost 8 bases, with 7 bases between them. CDR3: CASSQDPGGYTF. As DNA, the CDR3 is TGTGCCAGCAGCCAAGATCCCGGGGGCTACACCTTC.

This clonotype was detected a few times. The V gene is TRBV4-1, the J gene TRBJ1-2; no reliable D call. Trimming pared 4 bases from V and 2 bases from J, leaving 11 bases between. CDR1 is MGHRA, CDR2 YSYEKL, per germline. The CDR3 covers 14 residues. CDR3 sequence: CASSLESRNYGYTF. The CDR3 DNA reads TGCGCCAGCAGCCTTGAAAGTCGGAACTATGGCTACACCTTC.

This clonotype was observed a few times. The chain carries TRBV6-5 and TRBJ1-1; D is unclear. V lost 2 bases, J lost 6 bases, and 7 bases lay in between. Germline loops: CDR1 MNHEY, CDR2 SVGAGI. The CDR3 length is 12 residues. CDR3 DNA: TGTGCCAGCAGTTACCCGGAGCCTGAAGCTTTCTTT. It translates to CASSYPEPEAFF.

The rearrangement links TRBV20-1 to TRBJ1-5; TRBD1 might be the D (5 bases). This CDR3 is 14 amino acids long. Germline-derived CDR1 and CDR2 are DFQATT and SNEGSKA (reference sequence). The ends were cut back, 1 base at V and 4 bases at J, with 11 bases in the middle. The DNA for the CDR3 is TGCAGTGCTAGAGTGGGGGGAGTTAATCAGCCCCAGCATTTT. Protein product: CSARVGGVNQPQHF.

The CDR3 nucleotides read TGCAGCGTTGAAGGGGCCCTACAAGAGACCCAGTACTTC. This sequence encodes CSVEGALQETQYF. V usage is TRBV29-1 and J usage is TRBJ2-5; D gene ambiguous. The V and J ends lost 1 base and 2 bases respectively, with 8 bases between them. Germline CDR1 is SQVTM and CDR2 is ANQGSEA. The CDR3 totals 13 residues.

This sequence joins TRBV2 and TRBJ1-1, with D unclear. Per germline, CDR1 SNHLY and CDR2 FYNNEI. The V and J ends lost 10 bases and 4 bases respectively, with 13 bases between them. CDR3 length equals 12 residues. CDR3 residues: CAKREVSTEAFF. The CDR3 nucleotides are TGTGCCAAACGGGAGGTAAGCACTGAAGCTTTCTTT.

This clonotype was seen many times. The chain links TRBV7-9 to TRBJ1-1, with D uncertain. Germline V gene lookup returns CDR1 SEHNR and CDR2 FQNEAQ (reference sequence). The V end lost 1 base, the J end lost 7 bases, and 10 bases lay between the germline ends. This CDR3 contains 13 residues. The CDR3 bases are TGTGCCAGCAGCTTAGAACCAGGTATTGAAGCTTTCTTT. The encoded protein is CASSLEPGIEAFF.

This clonotype was recorded many times. This sequence joins TRBV2 and TRBJ1-1, with D unresolved. Germline V gene lookup returns CDR1 SNHLY and CDR2 FYNNEI. The CDR3 covers 10 residues. V shed 6 bases and J shed 4 bases, with 3 bases lying between them. DNA for the CDR3: TGTGCCAGCAGAGCCACTGAAGCTTTCTTT. Translated: CASRATEAFF. The whole variable domain, remainder taken from reference TRBV2 and TRBJ1-1, is EPEVTQTPSHQVTQMGQEVILRCVPISNHLYFYWYRQILGQKVEFLVSFYNNEISEKSEIFDDQFSVERPDGSNFTLKIRSTKLEDSAMYFCASRATEAFFGQGTRLTVV.

V gene TRBV20-1 combines with J gene TRBJ1-5; the match to TRBD1 covers 11 bases. Germline V lookup: CDR1 DFQATT, CDR2 SNEGSKA (reference sequence). This CDR3 spans 18 amino acids. With 3 bases clipped from V and 6 bases from J, the junction kept 16 bases outside the gene matches. The CDR3: CSARARDRGKSGGQPQHF. CDR3 DNA: TGCAGTGCTAGGGCCCGGGACAGGGGGAAGTCGGGGGGTCAGCCCCAGCATTTT.

V and J are TRBV24-1 and TRBJ2-5; D is uncertain. The J call may be wrong; the DNA end is better matched by TRBJ2-7. This CDR3 spans 13 amino acids. Germline values: CDR1 KGHDR, CDR2 SFDVKD. CDR3 sequence (DNA): TGTGCCACCAGTGCTCGTGGGGTCTACGAGCAGTACTTC. This translates into CATSARGVYEQYF.

The chain joins TRBV7-3 to TRBJ2-7; the D gene could be TRBD1 or TRBD2 (6 bases each). Looked up from germline, CDR1 is SGHTA and CDR2 is FQGTGA. Trimming removed 5 bases at V and 7 bases at J, with 24 bases between. The CDR3 runs 16 residues. The CDR3 reads CASSQVGGANTGEQYF. In DNA form, the CDR3 reads TGTGCCAGCAGCCAGGTGGGGGGCGCGAACACCGGGGAGCAGTACTTC. Together with reference TRBV7-3 and TRBJ2-7, the CDR3 gives the full variable domain: GAGVSQTPSNKVTEKGKYVELRCDPISGHTALYWYRQSLGQGPEFLIYFQGTGAADDSGLPNDRFFAVRPEGSVSTLKIQRTERGDSAVYLCASSQVGGANTGEQYFGPGTRLTVT.